One and the same sample provided the 4 T cell receptor beta chains below, sequenced in a study of CD8 T cells in acute hepatitis C reinfection. Findings and caveats of the study: Overrepresentation in the naive pool did not explain the preferential TRBV04 and TRBV06 usage seen in all groups.

Clones were sequenced by immunoSEQ multiplex PCR, and TCRdb holds only the in-frame ones, with some missing. The sample contains some 1,400 clones, 48% of which appear only once. Time point given: acute HCV infection, within 168 days of estimated infection date. Sequencing of hepatitis C virus-specific cells was done ex vivo rather than after in vitro expansion. Sample: HCV NS3-1073 tetramer-sorted CD8+ T cells from PBMCs, taken during acute infection. The receptors here all came from a woman aged 18 to 35 with chronic hepatitis C.

This clone came up a few times. V usage is TRBV4-2 and J usage is TRBJ2-3; 10 bases line up with TRBD2. After removal of 0 bases from V and 5 bases from J, the junction contained 8 bases not matched to a gene. The CDR3 is 17 amino acids. Per the germline V gene, CDR1 is LGHNA and CDR2 is YNFKEQ. The CDR3: CASSQEMAAGGGDTQYF. The CDR3 region has the DNA TGTGCCAGCAGCCAAGAAATGGCAGCGGGGGGGGGAGATACGCAGTATTTT.

V and J are TRBV5-1 and TRBJ2-7, with 7 bases that match TRBD1. V lost 4 bases, J lost 0 bases, and 13 bases stayed unmatched. The germline gives CDR1 SGHRS, CDR2 YFSETQ. The CDR3 extends over 17 amino acids. CDR3: CASSPGRVTGPSYEQYF. DNA for the CDR3: TGCGCCAGCAGCCCTGGCCGGGTGACAGGGCCCTCCTACGAGCAGTACTTC. Full variable domain (missing parts from reference TRBV5-1 and TRBJ2-7): KAGVTQTPRYLIKTRGQQVTLSCSPISGHRSVSWYQQTPGQGLQFLFEYFSETQRNKGNFPGRFSGRQFSNSRSEMNVSTLELGDSALYLCASSPGRVTGPSYEQYFGPGTRLTVT.

This clone is categorized as large (0.1 to 1%). The rearrangement joins TRBV14 to TRBJ1-4; 9 nucleotides agree with TRBD1. V was clipped by 6 bases and J by 6 bases; unmatched bases: 8. Germline lookup yields CDR1 SGHDN and CDR2 FVKESK. The CDR3 runs 15 residues. In DNA, the CDR3 is TGTGCCAGCAGTGATCCGGGACAGGGTGATGAAAAACTGTTTTTT. This translates into CASSDPGQGDEKLFF.

The chain has TRBV4-3 and TRBJ2-7; 8 positions match TRBD2. J gave up 0 bases and V 0 bases, and 10 bases lay outside the gene matches. The germline gives CDR1 LGHNA, CDR2 YSLEER. The CDR3 contains 18 residues. The CDR3 DNA is TGCGCCAGCAGCCAAGAACCCGGGGGCGCGGGGGGCTCCTACGAGCAGTACTTC. It translates to CASSQEPGGAGGSYEQYF.